The 11 T cell receptor beta chains presented below share a single source sample, sequenced in a study of blood T cell repertoires in COVID-19. Sequencing used immunoSEQ multiplex PCR; TCRdb keeps in-frame clones, though not all of them. The table shows some 210,000 clones, with 75% to 90% occurring only once. The sample comprised PBMCs or T cells enriched from blood (not recorded which). These receptor sequences come from a man aged 35-49 years who had recovered from COVID-19.

V is TRBV2 and J is TRBJ1-2; 9 bases line up with TRBD1. The V gene's germline CDR1 is SNHLY and CDR2 FYNNEI. CDR3 length: 13 amino acids. The ends lost 5 bases at V and 7 bases at J; junction bases unmatched: 5. The CDR3 spells CASSLGQGSGYTF. In nucleotides, the CDR3 is TGTGCCAGCAGTCTGGGACAGGGAAGTGGCTACACCTTC.

This clone was counted once. The CDR3 region is CASSPGTGGAGTEAFF. DNA for the CDR3: TGCGCCAGCAGCCCCGGGACAGGGGGCGCGGGCACTGAAGCTTTCTTT. V usage is TRBV5-1 and J usage is TRBJ1-1; 12 nucleotides match TRBD1. This CDR3 comprises 16 residues. Germline loops: CDR1 SGHRS, CDR2 YFSETQ. V was pared by 4 bases and J by 4 bases, with 8 bases of the junction left unmatched.

The V call is TRBV5-1, the J call TRBJ1-1, with D tentatively TRBD1 (6 bases). The germline V gene encodes CDR1 SGHRS and CDR2 YFSETQ. Trimming took off 0 bases at V and 1 base at J, with 10 bases between the two ends. The CDR3 is 15 amino acids. The CDR3 nucleotides are TGCGCCAGCAGCTTGGAAAGGACAGAGAACACTGAAGCTTTCTTT. Its protein is CASSLERTENTEAFF.

The chain uses TRBV30 and TRBJ1-4; TRBD1 agrees at 10 bases. Unmatched junction bases numbered 8, after V lost 1 base and J lost 12 bases. Germline V gene data show CDR1 as GTSNPN and CDR2 as SVGIG (reference sequence). The CDR3 contains 14 residues. The CDR3 region is CAWSGGTGVTELFF. The CDR3 DNA reads as TGTGCCTGGAGTGGCGGGACAGGGGTGACAGAACTGTTTTTT.

The chain is built from TRBV5-1 and TRBJ2-3; D may be TRBD1 (6 bases). The V and J ends lost 0 bases and 1 base respectively, with 12 bases between them. Looked up from germline, CDR1 is SGHRS and CDR2 is YFSETQ. CDR3 length: 16 amino acids. The CDR3, as DNA: TGCGCCAGCAGCTTGGGGAGACAGGAGCGCACAGATACGCAGTATTTT. Protein sequence: CASSLGRQERTDTQYF.

The V and J genes are TRBV13 and TRBJ2-1, with TRBD2 as a possible D gene (6 bases). The CDR3 is made up of 16 amino acids. Trimming removed 0 bases at V and 0 bases at J, with 9 bases between. Per germline, CDR1 PRHDT and CDR2 FYEKMQ (reference sequence). The CDR3 spells CASSLGRESSYNEQFF. For the CDR3, the DNA is TGTGCCAGCAGCTTAGGGCGGGAAAGCTCCTACAATGAGCAGTTCTTC.

Only one count was recorded for this clone. The V call is TRBV20-1, the J call TRBJ1-6; tentative D call: TRBD1 (5 bases). Germline V gene sequence: CDR1 DFQATT, CDR2 SNEGSKA (reference sequence). The germline V and J ends were trimmed by 3 bases and 9 bases, with 24 bases remaining between them. CDR3 length: 17 amino acids. The DNA for the CDR3 is TGCAGTGCTAGTGCCTCGGGACGGGGGGAGACTCTTTCACCCCTCCACTTT. It specifies CSASASGRGETLSPLHF.

Written as DNA, the CDR3 is TGTGCCAGCTCACCGGACAGGGCCGGGGAGCTGTTTTTT. Residues: CASSPDRAGELFF. The chain employs TRBV18 and TRBJ2-2, with 8 bases lining up with TRBD1. Losses at the gene ends were 3 bases for V and 6 bases for J; bases not matched to a gene: 0. Germline values: CDR1 KGHSH, CDR2 LQKENI. CDR3 length equals 13 residues.

This clone was counted ten times or more. The chain recombines TRBV19 with TRBJ1-2; tentatively, D is TRBD1 (5 bases). Trimming cost V 5 bases and J 4 bases, with 14 bases left between them. This CDR3 region has 14 residues. Germline lookup yields CDR1 LNHDA and CDR2 SQIVND (reference sequence). This CDR3 is CASSGAADSYGYTF. The CDR3 DNA follows: TGTGCCAGTAGTGGGGCCGCCGACAGCTATGGCTACACCTTC.

This chain links TRBV21-1 with TRBJ1-2. TRBV21-1 is reported as a pseudogene. This CDR3 has 9 residues. CDR3 amino acids: CASAGRYTF. The CDR3, as DNA: TGTGCCAGCGCCGGTCGCTACACCTTC.

The chain is built from TRBV6-9 and TRBJ2-7; 9 nucleotides agree with TRBD2. The CDR3 length is 15 residues. CDR1 MNHGY and CDR2 SVAAGI come from the germline V gene. Trimming cost V 6 bases and J 4 bases; bases outside gene matches: 10. The CDR3 nucleotides are TGTGCCAGCAGCCGACTAGCGGAAGCTCCGTACGAGCAGTACTTC. This encodes CASSRLAEAPYEQYF.